The 8 T cell receptor beta chains given below trace back to one sample, sequenced in a study of shared clonotypes between healthy human individuals. Assay: immunoSEQ multiplex PCR; the TCRdb copy retains only in-frame clones and omits some. This repertoire shows under 2,500,000 clones, approximately 94% found once; its top ten account for around 0.13%. Sequencing was carried out using naive CD4+ T cells sorted from blood. Subset in this sample: CD45RA+ positively selected. Every receptor here comes from a man between 18 and 29 years old in good health.

V and J are TRBV6-6 and TRBJ2-2; tentative D call: TRBD1 (6 bases). CDR1 is MNHNY, CDR2 SVGAGI, per germline (reference sequence). This CDR3 has 15 residues. V shed 8 bases and J shed 1 base, with 14 bases lying between them. In DNA form, the CDR3 reads TGTGCCAGCCGTTCCCAGGGACAGAACACCGGGGAGCTGTTTTTT. This sequence encodes CASRSQGQNTGELFF.

This clone was detected once. The chain couples TRBV7-9 to TRBJ2-5; 12 nucleotides line up with TRBD1. The CDR3 has 15 residues. Per germline, CDR1 SEHNR and CDR2 FQNEAQ (reference sequence). J lost 7 bases, V lost 5 bases, and 8 bases had no gene match. For the CDR3, the DNA is TGTGCCAGCAGCCATGGGACAGGGGGCGGCGGGACCCAGTACTTC. It codes for CASSHGTGGGGTQYF.

The gene calls are TRBV14 and TRBJ1-1; 12 bases fit TRBD1. Germline CDR1 and CDR2: SGHDN and FVKESK. The junction had 7 bases not matched to a gene; V was cut back by 4 bases and J by 1 base. The CDR3 totals 17 residues. The CDR3 here is CASSPRDRGLGNTEAFF. CDR3 nucleotides: TGTGCCAGCAGCCCACGGGACAGGGGGCTCGGGAACACTGAAGCTTTCTTT.

V usage is TRBV4-1 and J usage is TRBJ2-7, with 10 bases identical to TRBD2. Germline assignment: CDR1 MGHRA and CDR2 YSYEKL. The CDR3 has 18 amino acids. J lost 2 bases, V lost 3 bases, and 13 bases had no gene match. As DNA, the CDR3 is TGCGCCAGCAGCCACACTGACTTAGGACTAGCGGTCACCTACGAGCAGTACTTC. As protein: CASSHTDLGLAVTYEQYF.

This chain connects TRBV30 to TRBJ2-5; TRBD2 is a possible D gene (6 bases). This CDR3 is 14 amino acids long. With 2 bases removed from V and 4 bases from J, the gap between germline ends came to 14 bases. Germline lookup yields CDR1 GTSNPN and CDR2 SVGIG (reference sequence). The CDR3 loop reads CAWSTGLGRETQYF. Here the CDR3 DNA reads TGTGCCTGGAGTACGGGACTGGGAAGAGAGACCCAGTACTTC.

The rearrangement joins TRBV5-1 to TRBJ1-2, with 7 bases aligning to TRBD1. In germline, CDR1 is SGHRS, CDR2 YFSETQ. Unmatched junction bases numbered 9, after V lost 0 bases and J lost 7 bases. The CDR3 loop spans 15 amino acids. The CDR3, as DNA: TGCGCCAGCAGCTTGGGATACAGGGGAACTGGTGGCTACACCTTC. Its protein product is CASSLGYRGTGGYTF.

In its sample, this clone was seen once. The genes are TRBV7-2 and TRBJ2-1; 8 bases match TRBD2. V was pared by 1 base and J by 11 bases, with 10 bases of the junction left unmatched. The V gene's germline CDR1 is SGHTA and CDR2 FQGNSA. The CDR3 has 15 residues. CDR3 residues: CASSLGREGTMKQFF. CDR3 DNA sequence: TGTGCCAGCAGCTTAGGCCGGGAGGGGACAATGAAGCAGTTCTTC.

The chain couples TRBV28 to TRBJ1-4; D is unresolved. Between the trimmed V and J ends, which lost 5 bases and 0 bases, there was a span of 13 bases. Germline assignment: CDR1 MDHEN and CDR2 SYDVKM. This CDR3 is 16 amino acids long. The CDR3 bases are TGTGCCAGCAGTAATGTTCAAGTAGCAACTAATGAAAAACTGTTTTTT. This sequence encodes CASSNVQVATNEKLFF.